A single sample gave rise to the 29 T cell receptor beta chains below, sequenced in a study of cytomegalovirus exposure and HLA in healthy donors. The primer mix had 60 Vbeta and 13 Jbeta primers. Assay used: immunoSEQ multiplex PCR; TCRdb lists only in-frame clones, some missing. The profile shows around 58,000 clones, over 65% of them singletons. Sequenced sample: PBMCs. All receptors come from a middle-aged man in good health and CMV-seropositive.

In its sample, this clone was seen once. The chain couples TRBV7-8 to TRBJ1-3, with D possibly TRBD1 on 5 matching bases. The CDR3 covers 16 residues. The V and J ends lost 1 base and 1 base respectively, with 11 bases between them. Germline CDR1 is SGHVS and CDR2 is FQNEAQ. The CDR3 sequence: CASSLGNRGSGNTIYF. The CDR3, as DNA: TGTGCCAGCAGCTTAGGAAACCGGGGGTCTGGAAACACCATATATTTT.

The chain links TRBV10-3 to TRBJ1-3; TRBD1 is a possible D gene (5 bases). V shed 6 bases and J shed 3 bases, with 15 bases lying between them. Germline CDR1 ENHRY, CDR2 SYGVKD. The CDR3 contains 15 residues. In DNA form, the CDR3 reads TGTGCCATCAGAGGGGCCTCGGGGGATGGAAACACCATATATTTT. Translating gives CAIRGASGDGNTIYF.

The gene calls are TRBV13 and TRBJ1-1, with D hard to call. V lost 4 bases and J lost 1, with 10 bases in between. This CDR3 comprises 14 residues. Germline CDR1 is PRHDT and CDR2 is FYEKMQ (reference sequence). The CDR3 region is CASSSWTGNTEAFF. The CDR3, as DNA: TGTGCCAGCAGCTCTTGGACTGGGAACACTGAAGCTTTCTTT.

This chain links TRBV7-3 with TRBJ2-2; 9 nucleotides agree with TRBD2. V was clipped by 4 bases and J by 4 bases; unmatched bases: 10. CDR3 length: 17 amino acids. Germline V lookup: CDR1 SGHTA, CDR2 FQGTGA. The chain's CDR3 is CASSSLAGGPSTGELFF. The CDR3 bases are TGTGCCAGCAGCTCCCTCGCGGGGGGGCCGAGCACCGGGGAGCTGTTTTTT.

The chain is built from TRBV7-9 and TRBJ1-6, with 7 bases that match TRBD1. After removal of 7 bases from V and 0 bases from J, the junction contained 12 bases not matched to a gene. CDR3 length equals 18 residues. The germline V gene has CDR1 SEHNR and CDR2 FQNEAQ (reference sequence). CDR3: CASNSWDSQSSYNSPLHF. CDR3 sequence (DNA): TGTGCCAGCAACTCGTGGGACAGCCAGAGCTCCTATAATTCACCCCTCCACTTT.

The chain combines TRBV6-5 with TRBJ1-1; tentatively, D is TRBD1 (6 bases). This CDR3 is 16 amino acids long. Germline V lookup: CDR1 MNHEY, CDR2 SVGAGI. Trimming shortened V by 1 base and J by 1 base, and 13 bases separated the two germline ends. The CDR3: CASSYYGRGTNTEAFF. DNA of the CDR3: TGTGCCAGCAGTTACTATGGCAGGGGCACGAACACTGAAGCTTTCTTT.

The V call is TRBV5-4, the J call TRBJ2-7, with TRBD2 as a possible D gene (6 bases). Germline V gives CDR1 SGHNT, CDR2 YYREEE (reference sequence). The CDR3 runs 13 residues. Trimming shortened V by 4 bases and J by 3 bases, and 11 bases separated the two germline ends. CDR3: CASSPGLGYEQYF. The DNA of the CDR3 is TGTGCCAGCAGCCCGGGACTGGGCTACGAGCAGTACTTC.

This sequence joins TRBV7-9 and TRBJ1-3, with TRBD1 as a possible D gene (5 bases). There are 14 residues in the CDR3. V was cut by 10 bases and J by 5 bases, with 18 bases left in between. Germline V lookup: CDR1 SEHNR, CDR2 FQNEAQ (reference sequence). CDR3 DNA sequence: TGTGCCATCCACGAGACGGGGGGAAGAAACACCATATATTTT. Encoded protein: CAIHETGGRNTIYF.

The chain links TRBV18 to TRBJ2-5, with D unclear. Germline lookup yields CDR1 KGHSH and CDR2 LQKENI. V was trimmed by 6 bases and J by 5 bases, leaving 7 bases between them. This CDR3 has 11 residues. The CDR3: CASSPRETQYF. CDR3 sequence (DNA): TGTGCCAGCTCCCCTAGGGAGACCCAGTACTTC.

This chain joins TRBV10-1 and TRBJ1-4, with D maybe TRBD1 (5 bases). This CDR3 is built from 15 residues. With 0 bases removed from V and 6 bases from J, the gap between germline ends came to 11 bases. Germline CDR1 WNHNN, CDR2 SYGVQD (reference sequence). The CDR3 is CASSESTGGDEKLFF. The DNA for the CDR3 is TGCGCCAGCAGTGAGTCGACTGGGGGGGATGAAAAACTGTTTTTT.

CDR3 nucleotide sequence: TGTGCCAGCAGTTACTGGACAGGGAGCTCCTACAATGAGCAGTTCTTC. This gives the protein CASSYWTGSSYNEQFF. The chain is built from TRBV6-5 and TRBJ2-1; 8 bases align to TRBD1. V trimming: 1 base; J trimming: 0 bases; junction bases outside the gene matches: 2. CDR3 length: 16 residues. Germline CDR1 is MNHEY and CDR2 is SVGAGI.

The chain combines TRBV30 with TRBJ1-5, with a weak D call TRBD1 (5 bases). Trimming took 3 bases from V and 6 from J, leaving 15 bases between them. Germline assignment: CDR1 GTSNPN and CDR2 SVGIG (reference sequence). This CDR3 is built from 14 residues. This chain's CDR3 is CAWRLGGEGQPQHF. Written as DNA, the CDR3 is TGTGCCTGGAGATTGGGGGGAGAGGGTCAGCCCCAGCATTTT.

The rearrangement uses TRBV7-2 and TRBJ2-5, with D perhaps matching TRBD2 (5 bases). Germline lookup yields CDR1 SGHTA and CDR2 FQGNSA. CDR3 size: 14 residues. V dropped 1 base and J dropped 3 bases, with 9 bases sitting between them. As DNA, the CDR3 is TGTGCCAGCAGCTTAGTTTCAGCGGAAGAGACCCAGTACTTC. This translates into CASSLVSAEETQYF.

The chain joins TRBV7-7 to TRBJ2-5; 7 nucleotides line up with TRBD1. The CDR3 has 14 amino acids. CDR1 is SSHAT and CDR2 is FNYEAQ in the germline V gene (reference sequence). The CDR3 region is CASSKGADQETQYF. The CDR3 DNA reads as TGTGCTAGCTCTAAGGGGGCCGACCAAGAGACCCAGTACTTC. The full variable domain, its missing parts supplied by reference TRBV7-7 and TRBJ2-5, is GAGVSQSPRYKVTKRGQDVTLRCDPISSHATLYWYQQALGQGPEFLTYFNYEAQPDKSGLPSDRFSAERPEGSISTLTIQRTEQRDSAMYRCASSKGADQETQYFGPGTRLLVL.

This clone has a handful of counts. In DNA, the CDR3 is TGTGCCAGCTCTCAGTACTCTGGGGCCAACGTCCTGACTTTC. It encodes CASSQYSGANVLTF. J is TRBJ2-6 and V is TRBV18; the D is unclear. CDR3 length: 14 amino acids. The ends were cut back, 6 bases at V and 0 bases at J, with 6 bases in the middle. CDR1 and CDR2 (germline): KGHSH, LQKENI.

V usage is TRBV18 and J usage is TRBJ1-3; D not resolved. Germline values: CDR1 KGHSH, CDR2 LQKENI. V was trimmed by 7 bases and J by 0 bases, leaving 13 bases between them. The CDR3 covers 15 residues. The CDR3: CASFTNSVSGNTIYF. The CDR3 DNA reads TGTGCCAGCTTCACCAATTCGGTCTCTGGAAACACCATATATTTT.

This clone showed up just once. The chain carries TRBV29-1 and TRBJ1-2, with TRBD1 identical over 7 bases. The CDR3 consists of 13 residues. V gave up 5 bases and J gave up 2 bases; unmatched junction bases: 5. CDR1 and CDR2 (germline): SQVTM, ANQGSEA. The CDR3 nucleotides read TGCAGCGTTATCAGGGGGGAAAACTATGGCTACACCTTC. Translation gives CSVIRGENYGYTF.

The chain couples TRBV5-6 to TRBJ1-1, with 7 bases that match TRBD1. The germline V gene has CDR1 SGHDT and CDR2 YYEEEE. Trimming took 2 bases from V and 0 from J; bases not matched to a gene: 4. The CDR3 is 15 amino acids. Here the CDR3 reads CASSFLQGMNTEAFF. The CDR3 nucleotides are TGTGCCAGCAGCTTCCTACAGGGGATGAACACTGAAGCTTTCTTT.

The V and J genes are TRBV5-4 and TRBJ2-1; tentatively, D is TRBD2 (6 bases). Trimming shortened V by 4 bases and J by 9 bases, and 14 bases separated the two germline ends. The CDR3 length is 13 residues. Germline V gene lookup returns CDR1 SGHNT and CDR2 YYREEE (reference sequence). The CDR3 nucleotides are TGTGCCAGCAGCATCCCTCCGGGGGTTGAGCAGTTCTTC. It yields the protein CASSIPPGVEQFF. Full variable domain (rest looked up from reference TRBV5-4 and TRBJ2-1): ETGVTQSPTHLIKTRGQQVTLRCSSQSGHNTVSWYQQALGQGPQFIFQYYREEENGRGNFPPRFSGLQFPNYSSELNVNALELDDSALYLCASSIPPGVEQFFGPGTRLTVL.

The chain employs TRBV6-5 and TRBJ2-3; D possibly corresponds to TRBD1 (6 bases). Trimming shortened V by 11 bases and J by 2 bases, and 14 bases separated the two germline ends. CDR1 MNHEY and CDR2 SVGAGI come from the germline V gene. The CDR3 length is 13 residues. As DNA, the CDR3 is TGTGCCTCCTCAGGACAGCCCACAGATACGCAGTATTTT. Protein sequence: CASSGQPTDTQYF.

The J gene is TRBJ1-2, the V gene TRBV6-5, with D possibly matching TRBD1 (6 bases). The V gene lost 0 bases and the J gene lost 6 bases, with 17 bases spanning the gap. CDR3 length: 16 amino acids. The germline V gene encodes CDR1 MNHEY and CDR2 SVGAGI. As DNA, the CDR3 is TGTGCCAGCAGTTACTCGTTGCCTTCCAGGGGTCATGGCTACACCTTC. It yields the protein CASSYSLPSRGHGYTF.

The rearrangement uses TRBV9 and TRBJ1-1, with a weak D call TRBD1 (5 bases). The V and J ends lost 4 bases and 3 bases respectively, with 16 bases between them. CDR3 length: 15 amino acids. Germline values: CDR1 SGDLS, CDR2 YYNGEE. In DNA form, the CDR3 reads TGTGCCAGCAGCCGACGGTTCGTAGGGGACACTGAAGCTTTCTTT. Its protein product is CASSRRFVGDTEAFF.

The CDR3 reads CASSPFSGNLYEQYF. The CDR3 nucleotides read TGTGCCAGCAGCCCTTTTTCAGGGAATCTGTACGAGCAGTACTTC. The chain couples TRBV7-2 to TRBJ2-7; perhaps TRBD1 as D (5 bases). This CDR3 comprises 15 residues. Germline values: CDR1 SGHTA, CDR2 FQGNSA. V shed 5 bases and J shed 4 bases, with 18 bases lying between them.

The genes are TRBV6-4 and TRBJ1-2; D perhaps matches TRBD1 (6 bases). The germline gives CDR1 MRHNA, CDR2 SNTAGT. Trimming left V 2 bases short and J 3 bases short, with 10 bases between. The length of the CDR3 is 14 residues. The CDR3 nucleotides are TGTGCCAGCAGTGACGGGGCAGGGGACTATGGCTACACCTTC. Its protein product is CASSDGAGDYGYTF.

This clone was seen a few times. J is TRBJ1-2 and V is TRBV4-2; D is undetermined. V was trimmed by 0 bases and J by 4 bases, leaving 6 bases between them. Germline V gene lookup returns CDR1 LGHNA and CDR2 YNFKEQ. The length of the CDR3 is 13 residues. The CDR3 coding sequence is TGTGCCAGCAGCCAAGAGGCCCGCTATGGCTACACCTTC. As protein: CASSQEARYGYTF.

The chain has TRBV9 and TRBJ2-7; 8 positions match TRBD1. The CDR3 totals 14 residues. The junction had 4 bases not matched to a gene; V was cut back by 3 bases and J by 2 bases. The germline V gene encodes CDR1 SGDLS and CDR2 YYNGEE. DNA of the CDR3: TGTGCCAGCAGCGCTAGACAGGGGACCTACGAGCAGTACTTC. Amino acid sequence: CASSARQGTYEQYF.

This chain uses TRBV18 with TRBJ1-4; no clear D gene. Germline values: CDR1 KGHSH, CDR2 LQKENI. The CDR3 spans 14 residues. The V and J ends lost 3 bases and 6 bases respectively, with 11 bases between them. The CDR3 region is CASSPAGSYEKLFF. The CDR3 DNA is TGTGCCAGCTCACCTGCGGGCAGTTATGAAAAACTGTTTTTT.

This chain connects TRBV13 to TRBJ2-5, with TRBD1 matching over 10 bases. The CDR3 totals 13 residues. Germline CDR1 and CDR2: PRHDT and FYEKMQ (reference sequence). The ends lost 3 bases at V and 5 bases at J; junction bases unmatched: 0. CDR3 DNA sequence: TGTGCCAGCAGCTTGGGACAGGGGGAGACCCAGTACTTC. This encodes CASSLGQGETQYF.

CDR3 nucleotide sequence: TGTGCCAGCAGCCAAGTGACAACGATTACCGGGGAGCTGTTTTTT. Translating gives CASSQVTTITGELFF. The chain carries TRBV14 and TRBJ2-2; no definite D call. The CDR3 contains 15 residues. V gave up 1 base and J gave up 5 bases, with 11 bases separating them. In germline, CDR1 is SGHDN, CDR2 FVKESK.